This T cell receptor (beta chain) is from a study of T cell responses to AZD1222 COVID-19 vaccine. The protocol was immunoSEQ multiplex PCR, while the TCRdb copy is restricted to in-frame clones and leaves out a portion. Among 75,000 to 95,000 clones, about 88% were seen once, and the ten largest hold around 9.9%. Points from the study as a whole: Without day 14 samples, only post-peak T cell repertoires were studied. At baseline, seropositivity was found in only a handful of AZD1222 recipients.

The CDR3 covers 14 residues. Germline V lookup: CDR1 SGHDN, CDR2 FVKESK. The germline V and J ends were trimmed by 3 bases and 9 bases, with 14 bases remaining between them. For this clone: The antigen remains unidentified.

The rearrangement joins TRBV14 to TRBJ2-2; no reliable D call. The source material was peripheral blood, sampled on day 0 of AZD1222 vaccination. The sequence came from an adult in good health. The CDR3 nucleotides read TGTGCCAGCAGCCAGAGCCACCGATCTAGGGAGCTGTTTTTT. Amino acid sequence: CASSQSHRSRELFF.